This entry is about one T cell receptor beta chain. The data were obtained in a study of blood T cell repertoires in COVID-19. Study-wide background: There were acute and convalescent COVID-19 samples, and they came from the United States, Italy and Spain. In each case, the material was cDNA or gDNA derived from T cells, B-cell-depleted T cells, or PBMCs.

Authors' methods: By means of reference gene primer amplification, nucleated cell counts were estimated. The table came from immunoSEQ multiplex PCR; TCRdb's copy has only in-frame clones and leaves some out. V, J and clone size derive from that table, while D and trimming were established from the DNA sequence. Seen here are around 63,000 clones, 85% to 90% observed once, and the top ten hold about a fifth. CDR3 length: 14 amino acids. Per the germline V gene, CDR1 is LNHNV and CDR2 is YYDKDF (reference sequence). V was shortened by 0 bases and J by 1 base, with 6 bases between the two germline ends.

The sample comprised peripheral blood. V usage is TRBV15 and J usage is TRBJ1-1; D is ambiguous. The origin of this receptor is a woman over 75 with active COVID-19. CDR3 sequence: CATSRDRRNTEAFF. The CDR3 DNA sequence: TGTGCCACCAGCAGAGATCGCAGGAACACTGAAGCTTTCTTT.